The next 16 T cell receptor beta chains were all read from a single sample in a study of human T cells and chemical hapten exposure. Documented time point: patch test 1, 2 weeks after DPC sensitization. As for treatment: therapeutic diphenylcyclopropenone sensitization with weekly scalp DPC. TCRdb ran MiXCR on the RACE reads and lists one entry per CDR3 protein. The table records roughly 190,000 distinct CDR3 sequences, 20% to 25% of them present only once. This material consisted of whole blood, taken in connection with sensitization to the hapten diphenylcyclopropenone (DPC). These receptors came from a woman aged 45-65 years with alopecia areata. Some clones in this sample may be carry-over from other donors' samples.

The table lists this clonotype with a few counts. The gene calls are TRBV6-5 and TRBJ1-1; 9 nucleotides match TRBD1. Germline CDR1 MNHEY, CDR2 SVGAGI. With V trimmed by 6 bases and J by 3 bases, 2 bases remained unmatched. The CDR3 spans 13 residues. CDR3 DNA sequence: TGTGCCAGCAGCGGACAGGGGTACACTGAAGCTTTCTTT. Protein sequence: CASSGQGYTEAFF.

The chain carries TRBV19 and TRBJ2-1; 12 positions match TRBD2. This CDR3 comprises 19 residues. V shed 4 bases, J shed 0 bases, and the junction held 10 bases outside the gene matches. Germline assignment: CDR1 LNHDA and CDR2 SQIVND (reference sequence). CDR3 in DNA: TGTGCCAGTAGTACTTGGAGACTAGCGGGAGATCGCTCCTACAATGAGCAGTTCTTC. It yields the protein CASSTWRLAGDRSYNEQFF.

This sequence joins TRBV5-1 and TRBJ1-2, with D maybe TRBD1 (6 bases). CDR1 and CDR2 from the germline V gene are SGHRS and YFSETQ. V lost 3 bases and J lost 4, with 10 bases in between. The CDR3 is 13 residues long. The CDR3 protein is CASSSDSLYGYTF. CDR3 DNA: TGCGCCAGCAGCTCGGACAGTCTCTATGGCTACACCTTC.

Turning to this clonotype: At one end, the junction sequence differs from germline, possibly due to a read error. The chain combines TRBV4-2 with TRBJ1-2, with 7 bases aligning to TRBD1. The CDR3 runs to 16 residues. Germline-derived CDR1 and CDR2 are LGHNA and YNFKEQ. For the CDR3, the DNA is TGTGCCGGCAGCCGGACGGACAGGCGTGAAGCCTATGGCTACACCTTC. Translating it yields CAGSRTDRREAYGYTF.

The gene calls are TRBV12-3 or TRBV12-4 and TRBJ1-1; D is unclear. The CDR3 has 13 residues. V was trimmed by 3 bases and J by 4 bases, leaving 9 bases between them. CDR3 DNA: TGTGCCAGCAGTTTGAACGGCGGCACTGAAGCTTTCTTT. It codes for CASSLNGGTEAFF.

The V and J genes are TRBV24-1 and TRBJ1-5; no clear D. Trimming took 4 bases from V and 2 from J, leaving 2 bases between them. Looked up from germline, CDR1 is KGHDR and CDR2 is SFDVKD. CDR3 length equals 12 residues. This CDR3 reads CATSDGNQPQHF. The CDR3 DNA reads TGTGCCACCAGTGACGGCAATCAGCCCCAGCATTTT.

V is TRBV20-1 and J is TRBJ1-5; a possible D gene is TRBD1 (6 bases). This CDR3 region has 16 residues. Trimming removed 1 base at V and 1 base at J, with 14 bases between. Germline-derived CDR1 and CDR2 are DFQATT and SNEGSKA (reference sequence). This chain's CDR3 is CSARGGQGRSNQPQHF. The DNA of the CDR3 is TGCAGTGCTAGAGGGGGGCAGGGGAGAAGCAATCAGCCCCAGCATTTT.

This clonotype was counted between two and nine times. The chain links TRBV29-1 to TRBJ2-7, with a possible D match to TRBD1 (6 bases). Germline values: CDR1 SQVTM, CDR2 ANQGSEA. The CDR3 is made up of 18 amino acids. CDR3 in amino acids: CRDPSCPRTGKELVGQYF. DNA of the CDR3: TGCAGGGATCCGTCTTGCCCGAGAACAGGGAAGGAGCTTGTCGGGCAGTACTTC.

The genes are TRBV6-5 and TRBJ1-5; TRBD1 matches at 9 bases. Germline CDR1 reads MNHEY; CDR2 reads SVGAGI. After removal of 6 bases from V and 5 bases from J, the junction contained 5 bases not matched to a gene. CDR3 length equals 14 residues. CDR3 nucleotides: TGTGCCAGCAGGAAGACAGGGGGAGATCAGCCCCAGCATTTT. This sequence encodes CASRKTGGDQPQHF.

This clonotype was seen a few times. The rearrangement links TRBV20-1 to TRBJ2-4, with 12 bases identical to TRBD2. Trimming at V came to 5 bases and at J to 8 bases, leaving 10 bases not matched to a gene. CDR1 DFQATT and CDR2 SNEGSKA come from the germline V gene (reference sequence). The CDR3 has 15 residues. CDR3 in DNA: TGCAGTGCTTTCGGAGGACTAGCGGGAAAAGACATTCAGTACTTC. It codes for CSAFGGLAGKDIQYF.

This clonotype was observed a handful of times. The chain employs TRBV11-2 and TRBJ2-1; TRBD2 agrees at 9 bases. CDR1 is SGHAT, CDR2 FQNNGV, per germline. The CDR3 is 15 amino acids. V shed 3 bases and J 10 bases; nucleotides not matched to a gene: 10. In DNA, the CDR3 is TGTGCCAGCAGCTTTGGAATAGCGGGAGCTCTGGAGCAGTTCTTC. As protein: CASSFGIAGALEQFF.

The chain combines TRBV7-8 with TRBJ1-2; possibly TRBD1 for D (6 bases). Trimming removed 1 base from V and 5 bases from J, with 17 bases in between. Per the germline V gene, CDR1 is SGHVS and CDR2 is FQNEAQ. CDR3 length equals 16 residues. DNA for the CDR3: TGTGCCAGCAGCTTAGAATGGGGCAGGGGAAATTATGGCTACACCTTC. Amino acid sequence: CASSLEWGRGNYGYTF. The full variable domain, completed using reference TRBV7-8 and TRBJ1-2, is GAGVSQSPRYKVAKRGQDVALRCDPISGHVSLFWYQQALGQGPEFLTYFQNEAQLDKSGLPSDRFFAERPEGSVSTLKIQRTQQEDSAVYLCASSLEWGRGNYGYTFGSGTRLTVV.

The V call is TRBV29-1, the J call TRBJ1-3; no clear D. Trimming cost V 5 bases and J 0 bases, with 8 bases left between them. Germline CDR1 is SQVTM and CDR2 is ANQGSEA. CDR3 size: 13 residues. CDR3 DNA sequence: TGCAGCGTTTCGACAAGCTCTGGAAACACCATATATTTT. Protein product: CSVSTSSGNTIYF.

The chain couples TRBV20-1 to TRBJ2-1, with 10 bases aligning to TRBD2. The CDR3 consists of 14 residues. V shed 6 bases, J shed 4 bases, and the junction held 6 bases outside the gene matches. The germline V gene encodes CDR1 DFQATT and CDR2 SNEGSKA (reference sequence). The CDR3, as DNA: TGCAGTGCCCAGCGGGAGGGCCCATACAATGAGCAGTTCTTC. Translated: CSAQREGPYNEQFF.

DNA for the CDR3: TGTGCCAGCAGTTCCCAAGGACGGGGGGAAGCTTTCTTT. Its translation is CASSSQGRGEAFF. V usage is TRBV6-1 and J usage is TRBJ1-1, with D perhaps matching TRBD1 (5 bases). Germline V gene data show CDR1 as MNHNS and CDR2 as SASEGT. The CDR3 consists of 13 residues. V was cut by 5 bases and J by 8 bases, with 15 bases left in between.

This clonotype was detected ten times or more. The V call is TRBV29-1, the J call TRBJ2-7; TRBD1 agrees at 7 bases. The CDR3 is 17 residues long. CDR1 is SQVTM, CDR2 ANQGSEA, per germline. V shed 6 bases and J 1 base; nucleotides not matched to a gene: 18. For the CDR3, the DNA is TGCAGCGTCGTGCGGCTAAGGGACAGCTTACTATCCTACGAGCAGTACTTC. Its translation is CSVVRLRDSLLSYEQYF.